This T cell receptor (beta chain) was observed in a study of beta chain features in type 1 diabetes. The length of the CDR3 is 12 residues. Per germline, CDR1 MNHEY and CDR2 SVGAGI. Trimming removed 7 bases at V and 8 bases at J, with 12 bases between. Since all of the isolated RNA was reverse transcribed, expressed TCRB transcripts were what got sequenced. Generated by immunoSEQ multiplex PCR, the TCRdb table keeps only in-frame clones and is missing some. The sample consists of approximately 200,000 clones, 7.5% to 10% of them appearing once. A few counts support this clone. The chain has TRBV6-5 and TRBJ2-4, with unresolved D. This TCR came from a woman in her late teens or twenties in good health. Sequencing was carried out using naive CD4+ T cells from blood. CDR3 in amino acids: CASTRDSYIQYF. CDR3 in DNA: TGTGCCAGCACACGCGATTCGTACATTCAGTACTTC.